The 21 T cell receptor beta chains listed next were all sequenced from one sample in a study of blood T cell repertoires in COVID-19. Assay: immunoSEQ multiplex PCR; the TCRdb copy retains only in-frame clones and omits some. Seen here are fewer than 400,000 clones, 80% to 90% observed once, and the top ten hold approximately 9.3%. Sequencing was carried out using PBMCs or T cells enriched from blood (not recorded which). These receptors came from a woman between 50 and 59 years old who had recovered from COVID-19.

The chain is built from TRBV11-1 and TRBJ2-6, with a weak D call TRBD1 (5 bases). Deletions cut 2 bases from V and 2 bases from J, with 7 bases between. This CDR3 spans 15 amino acids. Per germline, CDR1 SGHAT and CDR2 FQDESV (reference sequence). DNA of the CDR3: TGTGCCAGCAGCTTACAGGGAACTGGGGCCAACGTCCTGACTTTC. Translated: CASSLQGTGANVLTF. Combining the CDR3 with reference TRBV11-1 and TRBJ2-6 gives the whole variable domain EAEVAQSPRYKITEKSQAVAFWCDPISGHATLYWYRQILGQGPELLVQFQDESVVDDSQLPKDRFSAERLKGVDSTLKIQPAELGDSAMYLCASSLQGTGANVLTFGAGSRLTVL.

The J gene is TRBJ2-4, the V gene TRBV7-9; 9 bases map to TRBD1. This CDR3 contains 12 residues. From germline, CDR1 is SEHNR and CDR2 FQNEAQ (reference sequence). The CDR3 loop is CVIRDREDIQYF. DNA of the CDR3: TGTGTGATACGGGACAGGGAAGACATTCAGTACTTC.

The chain carries TRBV10-3 and TRBJ1-1; no clear D gene. The CDR3 runs 15 residues. The V end was cut by 6 bases, the J end by 0 bases, with 14 bases between. Germline values: CDR1 ENHRY, CDR2 SYGVKD. CDR3 sequence: CAIRGSPTLNTEAFF. The CDR3 DNA reads TGTGCCATCAGGGGCAGCCCTACGTTGAACACTGAAGCTTTCTTT.

This rearrangement joins TRBV6-4 to TRBJ1-1; the D is unclear. Germline CDR1 and CDR2: MRHNA and SNTAGT. This CDR3 spans 13 amino acids. V was cut by 3 bases and J by 2 bases, with 7 bases left in between. The CDR3 here is CASSEQPNTEAFF. Here the CDR3 DNA reads TGTGCCAGCAGTGAACAGCCAAACACTGAAGCTTTCTTT.

The chain uses TRBV19 and TRBJ1-5; no clear D gene. Trimming pared 6 bases from V and 2 bases from J, leaving 11 bases between. Germline V lookup: CDR1 LNHDA, CDR2 SQIVND (reference sequence). The CDR3 loop spans 14 amino acids. The CDR3 DNA reads as TGTGCCAGTAGGTCGGGGTACGGCAATCAGCCCCAGCATTTT. This encodes CASRSGYGNQPQHF.

This clone occurred once. V and J are TRBV9 and TRBJ1-5; possible D gene TRBD1, 6 bases. Between the trimmed V and J ends, which lost 3 bases and 0 bases, there was a span of 7 bases. The germline V gene encodes CDR1 SGDLS and CDR2 YYNGEE. CDR3 length equals 14 residues. The CDR3 DNA is TGTGCCAGCAGCGCAGGGGTTAGCAATCAGCCCCAGCATTTT. This translates into CASSAGVSNQPQHF.

The chain uses TRBV7-6 and TRBJ1-3, with D unresolved. The CDR3 runs to 16 residues. V shed 6 bases and J shed 0 bases, with 15 bases lying between them. Germline-derived CDR1 and CDR2 are SGHVS and FNYEAQ. The CDR3 is CASSPRSFTSGNTIYF. CDR3 DNA: TGTGCCAGCAGTCCGAGGAGCTTTACCTCTGGAAACACCATATATTTT.

A single count supports this clone. V and J are TRBV28 and TRBJ1-2; the D is unclear. Trimming cost V 5 bases and J 4 bases, with 14 bases left between them. CDR1 MDHEN and CDR2 SYDVKM come from the germline V gene. The CDR3 loop spans 14 amino acids. CDR3 amino acids: CASSGRPGSYGYTF. In DNA form, the CDR3 reads TGTGCCAGCAGTGGCCGGCCGGGAAGCTATGGCTACACCTTC.

This chain joins TRBV27 and TRBJ2-7; D might be TRBD2 (6 bases). Trimming removed 2 bases from V and 3 bases from J, with 14 bases in between. Germline CDR1 and CDR2: MNHEY and SMNVEV (reference sequence). The CDR3 totals 15 residues. CDR3 sequence reads: CASSLQTSPVYEQYF. CDR3 DNA: TGTGCCAGCAGTTTACAAACTAGCCCCGTCTACGAGCAGTACTTC.

This clone was seen more than once but under ten times. V and J are TRBV19 and TRBJ1-5, with TRBD1 matching over 7 bases. Trimming removed 5 bases from V and 5 bases from J; junction bases left unmatched: 9. In germline, CDR1 is LNHDA, CDR2 SQIVND (reference sequence). This CDR3 contains 15 residues. The chain's CDR3 is CASSWVGGVYQPQHF. In nucleotides, the CDR3 is TGTGCCAGTAGTTGGGTAGGGGGCGTTTATCAGCCCCAGCATTTT.

The rearrangement joins TRBV15 to TRBJ2-3; TRBD1 matches 11 bases. The germline V gene has CDR1 LNHNV and CDR2 YYDKDF (reference sequence). Trimming at V came to 1 base and at J to 6 bases, leaving 0 bases not matched to a gene. CDR3 size: 14 residues. The chain's CDR3 is CATSRGDRGDTQYF. The CDR3 DNA sequence: TGTGCCACCAGCAGAGGGGACAGGGGGGATACGCAGTATTTT.

V is TRBV5-1 and J is TRBJ1-2, with 7 bases lining up with TRBD1. The ends lost 4 bases at V and 0 bases at J; junction bases unmatched: 9. CDR1 and CDR2 from the germline V gene are SGHRS and YFSETQ. The CDR3 contains 16 residues. DNA for the CDR3: TGCGCCAGCAGCGCCACCACCGGGACAGCTAACTATGGCTACACCTTC. It is translated as CASSATTGTANYGYTF.

The DNA for the CDR3 is TGTGCCAGCAGTGATCCCCCAGGGCTCACTGAAGCTTTCTTT. This gives the protein CASSDPPGLTEAFF. The chain uses TRBV6-1 and TRBJ1-1, with D tentatively TRBD1 (5 bases). The CDR3 sequence is 14 residues long. Trimming removed 3 bases at V and 4 bases at J, with 12 bases between. Germline CDR1 reads MNHNS; CDR2 reads SASEGT.

In this sample, this clone turned up a few times. This chain links TRBV18 with TRBJ1-5; D gene uncertain. V lost 3 bases, J lost 0 bases, and 3 bases lay in between. Germline assignment: CDR1 KGHSH and CDR2 LQKENI. The CDR3 has 13 residues. Here the CDR3 DNA reads TGTGCCAGCTCACCGGCTAGCAATCAGCCCCAGCATTTT. It is translated as CASSPASNQPQHF.

The chain couples TRBV15 to TRBJ1-1, with D maybe TRBD1 (5 bases). V lost 0 bases to trimming and J lost 4 bases, with 9 bases between them. The CDR3 sequence is 14 residues long. Germline V gives CDR1 LNHNV, CDR2 YYDKDF (reference sequence). The CDR3 DNA is TGTGCCACCAGCAGAGATCCCCAGGGCACTGAAGCTTTCTTT. Protein product: CATSRDPQGTEAFF.

The chain combines TRBV11-2 with TRBJ2-2; D might be TRBD2 (7 bases). The CDR3 is 16 amino acids. The V end was cut by 2 bases, the J end by 3 bases, with 13 bases between. Germline V gene lookup returns CDR1 SGHAT and CDR2 FQNNGV. This chain's CDR3 is CASSLIGGGYTGELFF. The DNA of the CDR3 is TGTGCCAGCAGCTTAATTGGCGGGGGCTACACCGGGGAGCTGTTTTTT.

The chain combines TRBV18 with TRBJ1-4; possibly TRBD1 for D (6 bases). This CDR3 has 15 residues. The germline V gene encodes CDR1 KGHSH and CDR2 LQKENI. Trimming shortened V by 0 bases and J by 7 bases, and 12 bases separated the two germline ends. For the CDR3, the DNA is TGTGCCAGCTCACCACCGCAGGGGAGAGGTGAAAAACTGTTTTTT. Translation gives CASSPPQGRGEKLFF. The variable domain in full, completed from reference TRBV18 and TRBJ1-4, reads NAGVMQNPRHLVRRRGQEARLRCSPMKGHSHVYWYRQLPEEGLKFMVYLQKENIIDESGMPKERFSAEFPKEGPSILRIQQVVRGDSAAYFCASSPPQGRGEKLFFGSGTQLSVL.

Only one count was recorded for this clone. V and J are TRBV27 and TRBJ1-4; 7 positions match TRBD1. With 5 bases clipped from V and 0 bases from J, the junction kept 6 bases outside the gene matches. Germline values: CDR1 MNHEY, CDR2 SMNVEV (reference sequence). The CDR3 runs to 16 residues. The CDR3 DNA sequence: TGTGCCAGCAGTACCGAGACAGGGACAACTAATGAAAAACTGTTTTTT. Protein: CASSTETGTTNEKLFF.

The chain combines TRBV10-3 with TRBJ2-7, with D maybe TRBD1 (5 bases). This CDR3 is built from 14 residues. V gave up 0 bases and J gave up 4 bases, with 10 bases separating them. CDR1 ENHRY and CDR2 SYGVKD come from the germline V gene. The CDR3 coding sequence is TGTGCCATCAGTGAGTCCGAGACAGAATACGAGCAGTACTTC. Translating it yields CAISESETEYEQYF.

The rearrangement links TRBV2 to TRBJ1-1; possibly TRBD1 for D (5 bases). CDR1 and CDR2 (germline): SNHLY, FYNNEI. V gave up 7 bases and J gave up 5 bases, with 14 bases separating them. The CDR3 has 13 residues. CDR3 loop: CASTPAGGTEAFF. As DNA, the CDR3 is TGTGCCAGCACGCCCGCGGGGGGTACTGAAGCTTTCTTT.

This chain connects TRBV5-1 to TRBJ1-1; possibly TRBD1 for D (6 bases). V was trimmed by 1 base and J by 4 bases, leaving 11 bases between them. CDR3 length equals 14 residues. The germline CDR1 and CDR2 sequences are SGHRS and YFSETQ. The CDR3 DNA reads as TGCGCCAGCAGCTTGCAGGGGCAGGTCACTGAAGCTTTCTTT. Its protein product is CASSLQGQVTEAFF.